These 7 T cell receptor beta chains were all obtained from the same sample, sequenced in a study of blood T cell repertoires in COVID-19. Libraries were prepared by immunoSEQ multiplex PCR; TCRdb keeps only in-frame clonotypes and omits some of them. Of under 200,000 clones listed, around 84% are singletons. The material sequenced was peripheral blood. Receptors were obtained from a man aged 45-60 years with active or convalescent COVID-19.

The chain employs TRBV4-1 and TRBJ2-7, with TRBD2 matching 10 bases. The V gene's germline CDR1 is MGHRA and CDR2 YSYEKL. After removal of 1 base from V and 2 bases from J, the junction contained 14 bases not matched to a gene. The CDR3 is 19 residues long. CDR3 nucleotide sequence: TGCGCCAGCAGCCAAGTTGCTAGCGGGAGACCCTACCCCCCCTACGAGCAGTACTTC. As protein: CASSQVASGRPYPPYEQYF.

This clone appeared a few times. V usage is TRBV6-5 and J usage is TRBJ1-2, with TRBD1 matching over 10 bases. Germline V gene lookup returns CDR1 MNHEY and CDR2 SVGAGI. The CDR3 length is 16 residues. With 2 bases clipped from V and 2 bases from J, the junction kept 5 bases outside the gene matches. CDR3 protein: CASSYQRDRGNYGYTF. CDR3 bases: TGTGCCAGCAGTTACCAACGGGACAGGGGAAACTATGGCTACACCTTC.

The chain links TRBV30 to TRBJ2-5, with 7 bases matching TRBD2. Trimming removed 1 base from V and 0 bases from J; junction bases left unmatched: 2. The CDR3 spans 14 residues. CDR1 and CDR2 (germline): GTSNPN, SVGIG (reference sequence). The CDR3, as DNA: TGTGCCTGGAGTGGGGACTACCACCAAGAGACCCAGTACTTC. It specifies CAWSGDYHQETQYF.

CDR3 amino acids: CASSYSLAGDTDTQYF. The DNA for the CDR3 is TGTGCCAGCAGTTACTCGTTAGCGGGGGACACAGATACGCAGTATTTT. The chain carries TRBV6-6 and TRBJ2-3, with 9 bases aligning to TRBD2. Germline V lookup: CDR1 MNHNY, CDR2 SVGAGI (reference sequence). This CDR3 is 16 amino acids long. V gave up 0 bases and J gave up 2 bases; unmatched junction bases: 3.

The chain uses TRBV7-9 and TRBJ1-1; possibly TRBD1 for D (6 bases). V lost 0 bases and J 5 bases, leaving 10 bases between the germline ends. CDR1 and CDR2 from the germline V gene are SEHNR and FQNEAQ (reference sequence). The CDR3 totals 14 residues. The CDR3 loop reads CASSLAGRGTEAFF. The CDR3 DNA is TGTGCCAGCAGCTTAGCAGGGAGGGGGACTGAAGCTTTCTTT.

This clone appeared a few times. The genes are TRBV20-1 and TRBJ2-5, with 8 bases aligning to TRBD2. The CDR3 is 14 residues long. V dropped 3 bases and J dropped 4; count of bases not matched to a gene: 7. Germline CDR1 and CDR2: DFQATT and SNEGSKA (reference sequence). In nucleotides, the CDR3 is TGCAGTGCTAGTGGTCGGGAGGGCAGAGAGACCCAGTACTTC. Translated, it gives CSASGREGRETQYF.

V gene TRBV19 combines with J gene TRBJ1-5; no definite D call. The ends were cut back, 6 bases at V and 1 base at J, with 10 bases in the middle. Germline V gene lookup returns CDR1 LNHDA and CDR2 SQIVND (reference sequence). The CDR3 extends over 14 amino acids. CDR3 in amino acids: CASRRETSNQPQHF. CDR3 DNA: TGTGCCAGTAGGAGGGAAACAAGCAATCAGCCCCAGCATTTT.